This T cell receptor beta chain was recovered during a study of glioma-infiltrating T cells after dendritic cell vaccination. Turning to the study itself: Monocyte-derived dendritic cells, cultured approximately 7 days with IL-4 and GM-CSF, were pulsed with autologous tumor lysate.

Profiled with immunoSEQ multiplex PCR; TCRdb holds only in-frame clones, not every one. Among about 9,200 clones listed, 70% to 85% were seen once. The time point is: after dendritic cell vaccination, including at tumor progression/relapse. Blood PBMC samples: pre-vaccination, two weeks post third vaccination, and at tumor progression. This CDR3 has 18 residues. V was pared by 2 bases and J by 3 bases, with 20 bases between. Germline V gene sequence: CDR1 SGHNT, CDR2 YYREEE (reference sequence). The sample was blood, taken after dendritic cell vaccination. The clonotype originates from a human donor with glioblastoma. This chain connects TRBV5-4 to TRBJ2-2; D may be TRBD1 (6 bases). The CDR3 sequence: CASSFGQYPAADTGELFF. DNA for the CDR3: TGTGCCAGCAGCTTTGGACAGTACCCCGCAGCGGACACCGGGGAGCTGTTTTTT.